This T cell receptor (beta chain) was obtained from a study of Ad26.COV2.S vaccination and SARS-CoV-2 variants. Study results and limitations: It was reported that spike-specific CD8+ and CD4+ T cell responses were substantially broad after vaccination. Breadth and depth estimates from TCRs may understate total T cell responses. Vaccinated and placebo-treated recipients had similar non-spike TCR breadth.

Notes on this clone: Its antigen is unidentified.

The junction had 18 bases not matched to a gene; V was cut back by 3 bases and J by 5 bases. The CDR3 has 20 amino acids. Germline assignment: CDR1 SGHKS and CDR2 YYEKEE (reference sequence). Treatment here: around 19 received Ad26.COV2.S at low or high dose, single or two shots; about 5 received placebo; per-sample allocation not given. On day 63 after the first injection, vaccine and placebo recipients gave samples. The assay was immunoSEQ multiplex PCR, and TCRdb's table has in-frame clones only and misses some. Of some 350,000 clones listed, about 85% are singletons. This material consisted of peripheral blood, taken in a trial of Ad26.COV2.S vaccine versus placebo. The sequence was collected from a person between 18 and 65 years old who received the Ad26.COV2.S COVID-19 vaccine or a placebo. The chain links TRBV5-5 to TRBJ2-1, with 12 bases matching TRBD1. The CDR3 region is CASSWKPGQGAWFSDNEQFF. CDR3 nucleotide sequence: TGTGCCAGCAGCTGGAAACCGGGACAGGGGGCCTGGTTCAGCGACAATGAGCAGTTCTTC.